Listed here are 21 T cell receptor beta chains from one sample, sequenced in a study of cytomegalovirus exposure and HLA in healthy donors. Researchers ran the PCR with 60 Vbeta and 13 Jbeta primers. TCRdb's copy holds only in-frame clones and misses some; the assay was immunoSEQ multiplex PCR. The sample yields 80,000 to 95,000 clones, of which the top ten take up approximately 1%. The sequenced sample consisted of PBMCs. These receptors all stem from a woman aged 25 to 45 in good health and CMV-seronegative.

The CDR3 sequence is CASSLGHYNEQFF. For the CDR3, the DNA is TGTGCCAGCAGTTTGGGCCACTACAATGAGCAGTTCTTC. The rearrangement joins TRBV25-1 to TRBJ2-1; no reliable D call. The germline V gene has CDR1 MGHDK and CDR2 SYGVNS. V was clipped by 5 bases and J by 3 bases, with 8 bases between them. The CDR3 has 13 residues.

The chain employs TRBV5-1 and TRBJ2-1; D is possibly TRBD2 (6 bases). The germline CDR1 and CDR2 sequences are SGHRS and YFSETQ. The germline V and J ends were trimmed by 0 bases and 2 bases, with 9 bases remaining between them. The CDR3 has 15 amino acids. The CDR3 DNA reads TGCGCCAGCAGCTTGGGGGACTCCACCTACAATGAGCAGTTCTTC. Translating gives CASSLGDSTYNEQFF.

The chain employs TRBV5-4 and TRBJ1-1; TRBD1 might be the D (6 bases). The CDR3 is 14 amino acids. V was trimmed by 0 bases and J by 2 bases, leaving 8 bases between them. Germline CDR1 is SGHNT and CDR2 is YYREEE (reference sequence). The CDR3 DNA reads as TGTGCCAGCAGCTTGGGCAGGGGAAACACTGAAGCTTTCTTT. Translating it yields CASSLGRGNTEAFF.

The chain carries TRBV7-9 and TRBJ2-7, with 7 positions matching TRBD1. The CDR3 is made up of 15 amino acids. From germline, CDR1 is SEHNR and CDR2 FQNEAQ (reference sequence). V gave up 4 bases and J gave up 6 bases; unmatched junction bases: 12. The CDR3 bases are TGTGCCAGCAGCTCCTCCGAAAGGGGGCGCGGCGAGCAGTACTTC. This translates into CASSSSERGRGEQYF.

V is TRBV7-8 and J is TRBJ2-1; possible D gene TRBD2, 5 bases. Germline V gives CDR1 SGHVS, CDR2 FQNEAQ. CDR3 size: 16 residues. Trimming left V 6 bases short and J 0 bases short, with 15 bases between. Here the CDR3 DNA reads TGTGCCAGCAGTTCCTCCGGAGGTAGCTCCTACAATGAGCAGTTCTTC. It translates to CASSSSGGSSYNEQFF.

This chain links TRBV20-1 with TRBJ1-1; no reliable D call. CDR3 length: 11 residues. The germline gives CDR1 DFQATT, CDR2 SNEGSKA (reference sequence). V was shortened by 1 base and J by 7 bases, with 7 bases between the two germline ends. CDR3 sequence reads: CSARARGEAFF. The CDR3 DNA reads as TGCAGTGCTAGAGCCCGCGGTGAAGCTTTCTTT.

This chain connects TRBV4-1 to TRBJ2-3; TRBD2 agrees at 10 bases. The CDR3 is 20 residues long. Per the germline V gene, CDR1 is MGHRA and CDR2 is YSYEKL. V lost 2 bases to trimming and J lost 0 bases; unmatched junction nucleotides: 14. The CDR3 bases are TGCGCCAGCAGCCAAAAGAGACTAGCGGGTTCCGGTGCTAGCACAGATACGCAGTATTTT. The encoded protein is CASSQKRLAGSGASTDTQYF.

The chain carries TRBV6-6 and TRBJ1-1, with 7 bases fitting TRBD1. CDR3 length: 14 amino acids. Germline assignment: CDR1 MNHNY and CDR2 SVGAGI (reference sequence). J lost 5 bases, V lost 4 bases, and 7 bases had no gene match. CDR3 loop: CASSSRTGSTEAFF. The CDR3 region has the DNA TGTGCCAGCAGTTCCCGGACAGGAAGTACTGAAGCTTTCTTT.

DNA of the CDR3: TGTGCCAGCAGATTACAGGGGGCGAGGGGGGAGCTGTTTTTT. It encodes CASRLQGARGELFF. The chain employs TRBV2 and TRBJ2-2; 9 positions agree with TRBD1. The germline CDR1 and CDR2 sequences are SNHLY and FYNNEI. V gave up 6 bases and J gave up 8 bases; unmatched junction bases: 7. The length of the CDR3 is 14 residues. Drawing the rest from reference TRBV2 and TRBJ2-2, the complete variable domain is EPEVTQTPSHQVTQMGQEVILRCVPISNHLYFYWYRQILGQKVEFLVSFYNNEISEKSEIFDDQFSVERPDGSNFTLKIRSTKLEDSAMYFCASRLQGARGELFFGEGSRLTVL.

This chain links TRBV5-1 with TRBJ1-1; TRBD1 matches 7 bases. The V gene's germline CDR1 is SGHRS and CDR2 YFSETQ. V lost 3 bases to trimming and J lost 5 bases; unmatched junction nucleotides: 16. CDR3 size: 17 residues. The CDR3 loop reads CASSSGWVTGRTTEAFF. The DNA of the CDR3 is TGCGCCAGCAGCTCCGGGTGGGTGACAGGGCGTACGACTGAAGCTTTCTTT.

V gene TRBV9 combines with J gene TRBJ1-1, with D unresolved. This CDR3 is built from 14 residues. The V gene lost 0 bases and the J gene lost 4 bases, with 10 bases spanning the gap. Germline lookup yields CDR1 SGDLS and CDR2 YYNGEE. CDR3 sequence (DNA): TGTGCCAGCAGCGTAGGGGCAGAGGGCACTGAAGCTTTCTTT. This codes for CASSVGAEGTEAFF.

The chain recombines TRBV9 with TRBJ1-5; D may be TRBD1 (5 bases). CDR1 and CDR2 (germline): SGDLS, YYNGEE. The ends were cut back, 4 bases at V and 3 bases at J, with 11 bases in the middle. The CDR3 is made up of 14 amino acids. The CDR3 reads CASSPGGNNQPQHF. The CDR3 DNA reads as TGTGCCAGCAGCCCGGGGGGGAACAATCAGCCCCAGCATTTT.

The gene calls are TRBV15 and TRBJ1-1; D may be TRBD1 (6 bases). CDR1 LNHNV and CDR2 YYDKDF come from the germline V gene (reference sequence). The CDR3 has 15 amino acids. V was shortened by 0 bases and J by 1 base, with 9 bases between the two germline ends. In DNA form, the CDR3 reads TGTGCCACCAGCAGAGATAGGGGACAGAACACTGAAGCTTTCTTT. This encodes CATSRDRGQNTEAFF.

CDR3: CASSEPTEYNSPLHF. CDR3 coding DNA: TGTGCCAGCAGTGAACCGACAGAGTATAATTCACCCCTCCACTTT. V and J are TRBV6-1 and TRBJ1-6, with D tentatively TRBD1 (5 bases). This CDR3 contains 15 residues. The V gene's germline CDR1 is MNHNS and CDR2 SASEGT. V shed 2 bases and J shed 4 bases, with 9 bases lying between them.

V and J are TRBV6-5 and TRBJ1-6; D gene uncertain. Looked up from germline, CDR1 is MNHEY and CDR2 is SVGAGI. The CDR3 contains 14 residues. The germline V and J ends were trimmed by 2 bases and 3 bases, with 5 bases remaining between them. This CDR3 reads CASSYGSYNSPLHF. The CDR3 DNA reads as TGTGCCAGCAGTTACGGCAGCTATAATTCACCCCTCCACTTT.

This CDR3 reads CASSGGRASTDTQYF. The CDR3 region has the DNA TGTGCCAGCAGTGGGGGGCGAGCTAGCACAGATACGCAGTATTTT. The V gene is TRBV2, the J gene TRBJ2-3, with a weak D call TRBD1 (6 bases). V shed 4 bases and J shed 0 bases, with 11 bases lying between them. Germline CDR1 is SNHLY and CDR2 is FYNNEI. The CDR3 runs to 15 residues. The whole variable domain, filled in from reference TRBV2 and TRBJ2-3, reads EPEVTQTPSHQVTQMGQEVILRCVPISNHLYFYWYRQILGQKVEFLVSFYNNEISEKSEIFDDQFSVERPDGSNFTLKIRSTKLEDSAMYFCASSGGRASTDTQYFGPGTRLTVL.

This chain links TRBV6-5 with TRBJ1-2; D remains unclear. In germline, CDR1 is MNHEY, CDR2 SVGAGI. This CDR3 has 13 residues. The V end was cut by 0 bases, the J end by 8 bases, with 10 bases between. CDR3 bases: TGTGCCAGCAGTTACTCGGAGAGGCAGGGCTACACCTTC. It translates to CASSYSERQGYTF.

The rearrangement uses TRBV30 and TRBJ1-4; a possible D gene is TRBD1 (6 bases). V was pared by 1 base and J by 8 bases, with 17 bases between. Germline CDR1 GTSNPN, CDR2 SVGIG (reference sequence). The CDR3 runs to 15 residues. The CDR3 DNA follows: TGTGCCTGGAGTGCCCCACAGGGTACTAGGGAAAAACTGTTTTTT. Amino acid sequence: CAWSAPQGTREKLFF. The entire variable domain, with the rest obtained from reference TRBV30 and TRBJ1-4, is as follows: SQTIHQWPATLVQPVGSPLSLECTVEGTSNPNLYWYRQAAGRGLQLLFYSVGIGQISSEVPQNLSASRPQDRQFILSSKKLLLSDSGFYLCAWSAPQGTREKLFFGSGTQLSVL.

The V call is TRBV5-1, the J call TRBJ1-1; TRBD1 might be the D (5 bases). The germline gives CDR1 SGHRS, CDR2 YFSETQ. Deletions cut 0 bases from V and 11 bases from J, with 17 bases between. The CDR3 contains 14 residues. CDR3 sequence: CASSLERSARGAFF. The DNA for the CDR3 is TGCGCCAGCAGCTTGGAAAGGTCCGCCCGGGGGGCTTTCTTT.

This chain joins TRBV6-5 and TRBJ1-2; 7 positions match TRBD1. V shed 6 bases, J shed 8 bases, and the junction held 9 bases outside the gene matches. Germline CDR1 and CDR2: MNHEY and SVGAGI. This CDR3 spans 13 amino acids. The CDR3 spells CASSLDRVSGYTF. CDR3 coding DNA: TGTGCCAGCAGCCTCGACAGGGTTTCGGGCTACACCTTC.

This rearrangement joins TRBV7-7 to TRBJ2-7; TRBD2 might be the D (7 bases). Germline CDR1 reads SSHAT; CDR2 reads FNYEAQ (reference sequence). The CDR3 extends over 16 amino acids. Trimming stripped 4 bases from V and 2 bases from J, with 18 bases between. For the CDR3, the DNA is TGTGCCAGCAGCTACCACTCTAGGGGGGGGACCTACGAGCAGTACTTC. Its protein product is CASSYHSRGGTYEQYF. The full variable domain, completed using reference TRBV7-7 and TRBJ2-7, is GAGVSQSPRYKVTKRGQDVTLRCDPISSHATLYWYQQALGQGPEFLTYFNYEAQPDKSGLPSDRFSAERPEGSISTLTIQRTEQRDSAMYRCASSYHSRGGTYEQYFGPGTRLTVT.